The 8 T cell receptor beta chains listed next were all sequenced from one sample in a study of T-cell reconstitution after alpha-beta-depleted transplantation in children. Using unique molecular identifiers, the investigators prepared the TCRbeta library. TCRdb recomputed calls from the PCR reads with MiXCR, one row per CDR3 protein. Among around 490,000 distinct CDR3 sequences, about 10% were seen once, and the ten largest hold approximately 14%. This specimen was PBMCs, mostly from graft donor cells, taken 180 days after TCRalphabeta/CD19-depleted stem cell transplant. All receptors come from a female patient between 2 and 15 years old who had a stem cell transplant for aplastic anemia, so the T cells may come from the graft donor.

This clonotype was detected only a few times. The CDR3 region has the DNA TGTGCCAGCAGTTTCCACCAGGGTTCCTACGAGCAGTACTTC. Its protein is CASSFHQGSYEQYF. The chain uses TRBV28 and TRBJ2-7, with D maybe TRBD1 (5 bases). Germline lookup yields CDR1 MDHEN and CDR2 SYDVKM. V lost 3 bases, J lost 1 base, and 10 bases lay in between. This CDR3 region has 14 residues.

V and J are TRBV20-1 and TRBJ2-1; D is uncertain. Between the trimmed V and J ends, which lost 3 bases and 9 bases, there was a span of 12 bases. This CDR3 has 12 residues. Germline CDR1 reads DFQATT; CDR2 reads SNEGSKA (reference sequence). The CDR3 sequence: CSASTSVIEQFF. CDR3 coding DNA: TGCAGTGCTAGTACCTCGGTCATTGAGCAGTTCTTC.

The chain is built from TRBV5-1 and TRBJ2-1, with TRBD2 matching 9 bases. The CDR3 extends over 16 amino acids. The V gene end was trimmed by 5 bases and the J gene end by 1 base; junction bases not matched to a gene: 7. The germline CDR1 and CDR2 sequences are SGHRS and YFSETQ. CDR3 sequence (DNA): TGCGCCAGCAGTTTCCTAGCGGGACCATCCTACAATGAGCAGTTCTTC. Protein: CASSFLAGPSYNEQFF.

The chain is built from TRBV4-3 and TRBJ1-5; D remains unclear. Between the trimmed V and J ends, which lost 0 bases and 0 bases, there was a span of 9 bases. The CDR3 totals 16 residues. Germline CDR1 and CDR2: LGHNA and YSLEER. This CDR3 is CASSQDGSGSNQPQHF. The CDR3, as DNA: TGCGCCAGCAGCCAAGACGGTAGCGGTAGCAATCAGCCCCAGCATTTT.

This clonotype turned up a few times. The chain combines TRBV27 with TRBJ2-3; D remains unclear. This CDR3 is 14 amino acids long. Germline loops: CDR1 MNHEY, CDR2 SMNVEV (reference sequence). The V gene lost 5 bases and the J gene lost 0 bases, with 9 bases spanning the gap. The CDR3 region is CASSPKMSTDTQYF. The CDR3 bases are TGTGCCAGCAGTCCCAAGATGAGCACAGATACGCAGTATTTT.

This clonotype was counted a few times. The V call is TRBV20-1, the J call TRBJ2-5, with 12 bases aligning to TRBD2. Germline loops: CDR1 DFQATT, CDR2 SNEGSKA (reference sequence). The CDR3 extends over 12 amino acids. Germline trimming cut 3 bases from V and 10 bases from J; bases unmatched to any gene: 3. This CDR3 is CSARPSGRGQYF. CDR3 coding DNA: TGCAGTGCTAGGCCTAGCGGGAGGGGCCAGTACTTC.

This clonotype was seen only a few times. V usage is TRBV20-1 and J usage is TRBJ1-1; 7 bases agree with TRBD1. In germline, CDR1 is DFQATT, CDR2 SNEGSKA (reference sequence). This CDR3 contains 14 residues. Unmatched junction bases numbered 4, after V lost 3 bases and J lost 0 bases. CDR3 nucleotide sequence: TGCAGTGCTAGGGAGGGACAGCTGAACACTGAAGCTTTCTTT. Amino acids: CSAREGQLNTEAFF.

This clonotype showed up just a few times. The DNA for the CDR3 is TGTGCCGCATCCAGGGCATTCCGAGAGACCCAGTACTTC. Protein product: CAASRAFRETQYF. The V gene is TRBV25-1, the J gene TRBJ2-5; maybe TRBD1 (5 bases). Germline CDR1 reads MGHDK; CDR2 reads SYGVNS. The V and J ends lost 11 bases and 4 bases respectively, with 17 bases between them. The length of the CDR3 is 13 residues.